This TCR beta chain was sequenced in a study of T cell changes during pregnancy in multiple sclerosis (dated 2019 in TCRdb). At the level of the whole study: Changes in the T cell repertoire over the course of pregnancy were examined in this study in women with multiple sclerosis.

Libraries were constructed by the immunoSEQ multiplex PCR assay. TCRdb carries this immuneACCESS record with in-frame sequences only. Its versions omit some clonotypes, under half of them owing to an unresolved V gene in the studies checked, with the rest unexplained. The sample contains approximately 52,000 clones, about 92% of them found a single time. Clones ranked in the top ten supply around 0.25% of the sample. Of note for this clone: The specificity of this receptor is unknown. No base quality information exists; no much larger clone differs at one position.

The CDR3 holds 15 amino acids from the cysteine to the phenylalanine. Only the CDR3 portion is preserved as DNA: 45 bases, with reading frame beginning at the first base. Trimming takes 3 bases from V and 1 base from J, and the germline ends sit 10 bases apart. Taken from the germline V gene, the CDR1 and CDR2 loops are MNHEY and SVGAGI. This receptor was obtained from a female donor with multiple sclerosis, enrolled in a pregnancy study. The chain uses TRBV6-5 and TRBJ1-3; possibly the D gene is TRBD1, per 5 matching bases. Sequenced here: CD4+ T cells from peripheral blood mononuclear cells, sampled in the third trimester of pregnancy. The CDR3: CASSYTGSSGNTIYF. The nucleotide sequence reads TGTGCCAGCAGTTATACAGGTTCATCTGGAAACACCATATATTTT.